The 20 T cell receptor beta chains below were found in one sample sequenced in a study of shared clonotypes between healthy human individuals. TCRdb's table, derived via immunoSEQ multiplex PCR, lists solely in-frame clones and lacks some. The sample includes fewer than 850,000 clones, roughly 87% of them seen just once. The sample consisted of memory CD8+ T cells from PBMCs. As for subset: CD45RO+ cells pooled with CCR7-negative TemRA cells. These receptors came from a man aged 18 to 29 in good health. Some clones in this sample may be carry-over from other donors' samples.

The chain joins TRBV14 to TRBJ1-1; D unresolved. Germline V gene lookup returns CDR1 SGHDN and CDR2 FVKESK. This CDR3 has 13 residues. V was shortened by 4 bases and J by 0 bases, with 6 bases between the two germline ends. The CDR3 DNA reads TGTGCCAGCAGCCTAACAGTGAACACTGAAGCTTTCTTT. It encodes CASSLTVNTEAFF.

The chain uses TRBV11-2 and TRBJ2-7, with a tentative D call TRBD1 (6 bases). V lost 7 bases and J lost 1, with 20 bases in between. This CDR3 contains 16 residues. Looked up from germline, CDR1 is SGHAT and CDR2 is FQNNGV. The CDR3 region has the DNA TGTGCCAGCACCAAAATACAGGGCAACCCATCCTACGAGCAGTACTTC. It yields the protein CASTKIQGNPSYEQYF.

V and J are TRBV9 and TRBJ1-1, with D hard to call. This CDR3 contains 13 residues. The V gene lost 1 base and the J gene lost 3 bases, with 7 bases spanning the gap. The germline gives CDR1 SGDLS, CDR2 YYNGEE. The DNA for the CDR3 is TGTGCCAGCAGCGTATTTCGGGACACTGAAGCTTTCTTT. Protein: CASSVFRDTEAFF.

This chain joins TRBV27 and TRBJ2-7; D tentatively reads TRBD1 or TRBD2 (6 bases each). The V end lost 8 bases, the J end lost 0 bases, and 14 bases lay between the germline ends. CDR3 length: 14 residues. Per germline, CDR1 MNHEY and CDR2 SMNVEV (reference sequence). In nucleotides, the CDR3 is TGTGCCAGCGGAGGGCCGGACAGCTCCTACGAGCAGTACTTC. Translating gives CASGGPDSSYEQYF.

The chain carries TRBV5-4 and TRBJ2-7, with TRBD2 matching 7 bases. The trim removed 0 bases at V and 4 bases at J, leaving 4 bases unmatched. In germline, CDR1 is SGHNT, CDR2 YYREEE (reference sequence). The CDR3 sequence is 14 residues long. The CDR3 loop reads CASSLDLAEYEQYF. The CDR3 bases are TGTGCCAGCAGCTTGGATCTAGCGGAGTACGAGCAGTACTTC.

The V and J genes are TRBV7-9 and TRBJ2-7; D is possibly TRBD2 (6 bases). Germline assignment: CDR1 SEHNR and CDR2 FQNEAQ (reference sequence). V was clipped by 1 base and J by 0 bases, with 13 bases between them. This CDR3 region has 16 residues. The CDR3 DNA reads as TGTGCCAGCAGCTTAGTTTCTAGCGAGAGCTCCTACGAGCAGTACTTC. Protein sequence: CASSLVSSESSYEQYF.

Regarding this clone: One junction end disagrees with the germline gene, perhaps due to a read error. Different DNA sequences within this sample yield the same CDR3. This CDR3 is CASSPQETQYF. The CDR3 bases are TGTGCCAGCAGCCCTCAAGAAACCCAGTACTTC. The chain recombines TRBV7-9 with TRBJ2-5; D gene unclear. CDR3 length: 11 amino acids. Germline V gene lookup returns CDR1 SEHNR and CDR2 FQNEAQ (reference sequence).

The chain links TRBV7-9 to TRBJ2-1, with 7 bases identical to TRBD1. The germline V gene encodes CDR1 SEHNR and CDR2 FQNEAQ (reference sequence). The CDR3 runs to 14 residues. J gave up 6 bases and V 4 bases, and 6 bases lay outside the gene matches. The CDR3 DNA reads as TGTGCCAGCAGCTGGGGGACAGTCATCAATGAGCAGTTCTTC. Translated, it gives CASSWGTVINEQFF.

This clone was recorded once. The chain is built from TRBV30 and TRBJ1-2, with D uncertain. The CDR3 consists of 13 residues. Per the germline V gene, CDR1 is GTSNPN and CDR2 is SVGIG (reference sequence). The ends were cut back, 0 bases at V and 4 bases at J, with 9 bases in the middle. For the CDR3, the DNA is TGTGCCTGGAGTGTAGACACCCCCTATGGCTACACCTTC. This sequence encodes CAWSVDTPYGYTF.

The chain couples TRBV27 to TRBJ2-7; 12 nucleotides agree with TRBD2. Trimming removed 4 bases from V and 3 bases from J; junction bases left unmatched: 13. The CDR3 has 18 residues. The germline gives CDR1 MNHEY, CDR2 SMNVEV (reference sequence). CDR3: CASSSPWTSGKGDYEQYF. In nucleotides, the CDR3 is TGTGCCAGCAGTTCCCCCTGGACTAGCGGGAAGGGGGACTACGAGCAGTACTTC.

The rearrangement uses TRBV10-3 and TRBJ2-3, with 7 bases lining up with TRBD2. CDR1 is ENHRY and CDR2 is SYGVKD in the germline V gene. With 3 bases clipped from V and 2 bases from J, the junction kept 11 bases outside the gene matches. This CDR3 region has 17 residues. The CDR3 coding sequence is TGTGCCATCAGTGATAGTATGCTAGCGGATATCACAGATACGCAGTATTTT. Its protein product is CAISDSMLADITDTQYF.

The V gene is TRBV28, the J gene TRBJ2-5, with a tentative D call TRBD2 (6 bases). Germline V CDR1 and CDR2: MDHEN, SYDVKM. Trimming left V 3 bases short and J 5 bases short, with 13 bases between. The CDR3 spans 14 residues. The CDR3 DNA reads as TGTGCCAGCAGTTTTATTCGGGAGCTTGAGACCCAGTACTTC. Translation gives CASSFIRELETQYF.

Comments on this clone: Other DNA sequences from this sample encode an identical CDR3 as well. J is TRBJ2-1 and V is TRBV12-5; D gene uncertain. CDR3 length: 12 amino acids. Germline CDR1 and CDR2: LGHNT and FRNRAP. The ends were cut back, 2 bases at V and 8 bases at J, with 7 bases in the middle. The CDR3 sequence is CASGLSLHEQFF. CDR3 nucleotide sequence: TGTGCTAGTGGTTTGTCCCTCCATGAGCAGTTCTTC.

The chain couples TRBV28 to TRBJ1-1; D is unclear. The germline CDR1 and CDR2 sequences are MDHEN and SYDVKM. The CDR3 contains 13 residues. V was shortened by 3 bases and J by 6 bases, with 11 bases between the two germline ends. Here the CDR3 DNA reads TGTGCCAGCAGTTTCCTCGAGGGTGCTGAAGCTTTCTTT. As protein: CASSFLEGAEAFF.

The V gene is TRBV7-2, the J gene TRBJ1-2, with 7 bases identical to TRBD1. The CDR3 extends over 18 amino acids. Per germline, CDR1 SGHTA and CDR2 FQGNSA. Trimming at V came to 4 bases and at J to 5 bases, leaving 19 bases not matched to a gene. CDR3 sequence: CASSSLDRDEQGRYGYTF. The CDR3 nucleotides are TGTGCCAGCAGCTCCCTTGACAGGGACGAGCAAGGGAGATATGGCTACACCTTC.

The chain recombines TRBV7-8 with TRBJ2-7; 8 nucleotides align to TRBD1. Trimming at V came to 4 bases and at J to 5 bases, leaving 4 bases not matched to a gene. The germline V gene encodes CDR1 SGHVS and CDR2 FQNEAQ. The CDR3 spans 13 residues. The chain's CDR3 is CASSSTDRDEQYF. CDR3 DNA sequence: TGTGCCAGCAGCTCAACGGACAGGGACGAGCAGTACTTC. Full variable domain (remainder filled in from reference TRBV7-8 and TRBJ2-7): GAGVSQSPRYKVAKRGQDVALRCDPISGHVSLFWYQQALGQGPEFLTYFQNEAQLDKSGLPSDRFFAERPEGSVSTLKIQRTQQEDSAVYLCASSSTDRDEQYFGPGTRLTVT.

The chain employs TRBV6-1 and TRBJ2-7; 7 bases are shared with TRBD1. The CDR3 length is 13 residues. V lost 6 bases and J lost 1; bases outside the gene matches: 3. Looked up from germline, CDR1 is MNHNS and CDR2 is SASEGT. The CDR3 protein is CASSQGQSYEQYF. In DNA, the CDR3 is TGTGCCAGCAGCCAGGGACAGTCCTACGAGCAGTACTTC.

This rearrangement joins TRBV5-8 to TRBJ2-3, with 7 bases identical to TRBD1. This CDR3 comprises 15 residues. The V segment lost 5 bases and the J segment 5 bases; nucleotides outside the gene matches: 11. Germline lookup yields CDR1 SGHTS and CDR2 YDEGEE. The CDR3 DNA reads as TGTGCCAGCAGACTACTGACAGGGACGGGAGATACGCAGTATTTT. Its protein is CASRLLTGTGDTQYF.

This chain links TRBV4-1 with TRBJ2-2; TRBD1 aligns across 7 bases. The CDR3 sequence is 16 residues long. V gave up 2 bases and J gave up 1 base; unmatched junction bases: 4. Germline values: CDR1 MGHRA, CDR2 YSYEKL. CDR3 bases: TGCGCCAGCAGCCAACAGGACAGGTTGAACACCGGGGAGCTGTTTTTT. This encodes CASSQQDRLNTGELFF.

V is TRBV27 and J is TRBJ2-7, with 7 bases lining up with TRBD1. This CDR3 has 14 residues. Germline trimming cut 6 bases from V and 3 bases from J; bases unmatched to any gene: 8. Germline V CDR1 and CDR2: MNHEY, SMNVEV (reference sequence). CDR3 protein: CASSQGEMVYEQYF. The CDR3 DNA is TGTGCCAGCAGCCAGGGGGAGATGGTCTACGAGCAGTACTTC.